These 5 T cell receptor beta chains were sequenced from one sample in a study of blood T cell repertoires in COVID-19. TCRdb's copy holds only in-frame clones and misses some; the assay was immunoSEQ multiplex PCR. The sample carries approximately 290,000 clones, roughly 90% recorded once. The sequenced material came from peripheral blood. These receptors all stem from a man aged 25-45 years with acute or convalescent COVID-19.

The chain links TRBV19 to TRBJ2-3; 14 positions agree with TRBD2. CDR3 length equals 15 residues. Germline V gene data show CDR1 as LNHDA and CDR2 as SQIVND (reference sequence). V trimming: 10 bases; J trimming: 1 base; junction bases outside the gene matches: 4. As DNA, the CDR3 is TGTGCCACCCTGGGACTAGCGGGGGGCACAGATACGCAGTATTTT. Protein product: CATLGLAGGTDTQYF.

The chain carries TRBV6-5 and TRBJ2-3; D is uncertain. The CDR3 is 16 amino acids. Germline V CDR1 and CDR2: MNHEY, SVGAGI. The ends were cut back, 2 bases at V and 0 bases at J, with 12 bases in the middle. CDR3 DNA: TGTGCCAGCAGTTACAGCCAGGCTTCTAGCACAGATACGCAGTATTTT. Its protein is CASSYSQASSTDTQYF.

As DNA, the CDR3 is TGTGCCAGCAGTTCACCTAGCGGGGGGGCATACGAGCAGTACTTC. Protein sequence: CASSSPSGGAYEQYF. The gene calls are TRBV28 and TRBJ2-7; TRBD2 aligns across 12 bases. The germline gives CDR1 MDHEN, CDR2 SYDVKM. With 4 bases clipped from V and 4 bases from J, the junction kept 5 bases outside the gene matches. CDR3 length equals 15 residues.

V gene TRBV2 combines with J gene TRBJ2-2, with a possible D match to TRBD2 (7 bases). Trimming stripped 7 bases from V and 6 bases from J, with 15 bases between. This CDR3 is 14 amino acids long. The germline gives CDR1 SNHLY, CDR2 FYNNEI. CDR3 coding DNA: TGTGCCAGCAATCCTAGGGGGGGCCCCGGGGAGCTGTTTTTT. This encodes CASNPRGGPGELFF.

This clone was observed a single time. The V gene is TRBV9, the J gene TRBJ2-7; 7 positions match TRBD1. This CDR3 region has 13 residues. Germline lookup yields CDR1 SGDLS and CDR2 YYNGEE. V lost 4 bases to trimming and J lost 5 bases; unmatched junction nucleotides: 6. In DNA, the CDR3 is TGTGCCAGCAGCACGACAGGGTCCCACGAGCAGTACTTC. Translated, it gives CASSTTGSHEQYF.